Given below is one T cell receptor beta chain in context. Its antigen is still unknown. PCR amplification relied on 60 Vbeta primers (plus 13 Jbeta primers). Repertoires were generated with immunoSEQ multiplex PCR, while TCRdb's copy carries only in-frame clones and drops some. In the table there are approximately 110,000 clones, less than 80% of which are singletons. The entry originates in a study of cytomegalovirus exposure and HLA in healthy donors. Looked up from germline, CDR1 is MRHNA and CDR2 is SNTAGT. This CDR3 region has 15 residues. V gave up 3 bases and J gave up 11 bases; unmatched junction bases: 9. Study conclusions and caveats: Later on, an analysis showed TCR association rates differing by HLA locus, with DRB1 the most and HLA-C the fewest.

The sample was PBMCs. This chain links TRBV6-4 with TRBJ2-1; 11 bases align to TRBD2. The sequence was obtained from a man aged 30 to 45 in good health and CMV-seronegative. As DNA, the CDR3 is TGTGCCAGCAGTGATAAGACTAGCGGGGCCCGTAAGCAGTTCTTC. Its protein is CASSDKTSGARKQFF.